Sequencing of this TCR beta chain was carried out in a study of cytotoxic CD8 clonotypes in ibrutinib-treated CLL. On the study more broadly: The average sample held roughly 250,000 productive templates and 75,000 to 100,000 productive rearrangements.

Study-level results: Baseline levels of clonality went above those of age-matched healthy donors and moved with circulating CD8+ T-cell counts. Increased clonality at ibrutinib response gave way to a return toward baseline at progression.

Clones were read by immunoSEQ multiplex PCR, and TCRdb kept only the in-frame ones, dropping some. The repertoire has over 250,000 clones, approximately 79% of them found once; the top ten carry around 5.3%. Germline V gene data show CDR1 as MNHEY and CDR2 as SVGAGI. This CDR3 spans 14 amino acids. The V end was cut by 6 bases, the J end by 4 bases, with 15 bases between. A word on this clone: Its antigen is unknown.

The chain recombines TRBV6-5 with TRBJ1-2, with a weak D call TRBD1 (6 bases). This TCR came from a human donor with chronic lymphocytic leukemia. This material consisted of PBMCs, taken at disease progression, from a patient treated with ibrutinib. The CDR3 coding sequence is TGTGCCAGCAGCCCAACAGGGACCTTCTATGGCTACACCTTC. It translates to CASSPTGTFYGYTF.